A selection of T cell receptor beta chains follows, all from one sample in a study of CD4+ T cells in melanoma. Generated by immunoSEQ multiplex PCR, the TCRdb table keeps only in-frame clones and is missing some. The table lists around 15,000 clones, about 72% of them singletons. Sequencing input: cells from a culture (not recorded whether cultured in vitro). These receptors were taken from a human donor with melanoma. Each CDR3 is given with its conserved first and last residue. Each record gives: clone size, V gene, J gene, CDR3 protein. A row's size may be missing; if present it is once, few, many or a size class.

clone size: -
V gene: TRBV6-5
J gene: TRBJ2-7
CDR3 protein: CASSPQGYEQYF

clone size: -
V gene: TRBV7-3
J gene: TRBJ2-3
CDR3 protein: CASSLAGATDTQYF

clone size: -
V gene: TRBV7-9
J gene: TRBJ1-5
CDR3 protein: CASSFERNQPQHF

clone size: -
V gene: TRBV2
J gene: TRBJ2-1
CDR3 protein: CASRRDRGPYEQFF

clone size: -
V gene: TRBV10-2
J gene: TRBJ1-1
CDR3 protein: CASSSGGWGTEAFF

clone size: few
V gene: TRBV27
J gene: TRBJ1-5
CDR3 protein: CASSLRQGNQPQHF

clone size: -
V gene: TRBV29-1
J gene: TRBJ2-3
CDR3 protein: CSGRRDSVTDTQYF

clone size: -
V gene: TRBV7-9
J gene: TRBJ2-4
CDR3 protein: CASSSNTGAGQYF

clone size: -
V gene: TRBV9
J gene: TRBJ2-7
CDR3 protein: CASSVGQSPYTYEQYF

clone size: -
V gene: TRBV9
J gene: TRBJ1-4
CDR3 protein: CASSVEGGGVGEKLFF

clone size: -
V gene: TRBV30
J gene: TRBJ1-6
CDR3 protein: CAWRVGTGNSPLHF

clone size: few
V gene: TRBV9
J gene: TRBJ1-2
CDR3 protein: CASSAQGTYGYTF

clone size: -
V gene: TRBV7-6
J gene: TRBJ1-3
CDR3 protein: CASSATRVSSGNTIYF

clone size: -
V gene: TRBV19
J gene: TRBJ1-5
CDR3 protein: CASRIVGQPQHF

clone size: -
V gene: TRBV4-2
J gene: TRBJ2-5
CDR3 protein: CASSLRDRQETQYF

clone size: -
V gene: TRBV6-5
J gene: TRBJ2-2
CDR3 protein: CASKEHPNTGELFF

clone size: -
V gene: TRBV5-1
J gene: TRBJ2-7
CDR3 protein: CASSLGTTTYEQYF

clone size: -
V gene: TRBV2
J gene: TRBJ2-5
CDR3 protein: CAQQLAQNQETQYF

clone size: few
V gene: TRBV5-1
J gene: TRBJ1-6
CDR3 protein: CASSSETGYSPLHF

clone size: -
V gene: TRBV9
J gene: TRBJ1-4
CDR3 protein: CASSDGTGRHEKLFF

clone size: -
V gene: TRBV5-1
J gene: TRBJ2-3
CDR3 protein: CASSLLDTATDTQYF

clone size: few
V gene: TRBV19
J gene: TRBJ2-7
CDR3 protein: CASSRQAPGPYEQYF

clone size: -
V gene: TRBV11-3
J gene: TRBJ2-7
CDR3 protein: CASSPDRDDYEQYF

clone size: few
V gene: TRBV2
J gene: TRBJ2-7
CDR3 protein: CASSVPLSYEQYF

clone size: -
V gene: TRBV7-9
J gene: TRBJ1-1
CDR3 protein: CASSLVSGTNTEAFF